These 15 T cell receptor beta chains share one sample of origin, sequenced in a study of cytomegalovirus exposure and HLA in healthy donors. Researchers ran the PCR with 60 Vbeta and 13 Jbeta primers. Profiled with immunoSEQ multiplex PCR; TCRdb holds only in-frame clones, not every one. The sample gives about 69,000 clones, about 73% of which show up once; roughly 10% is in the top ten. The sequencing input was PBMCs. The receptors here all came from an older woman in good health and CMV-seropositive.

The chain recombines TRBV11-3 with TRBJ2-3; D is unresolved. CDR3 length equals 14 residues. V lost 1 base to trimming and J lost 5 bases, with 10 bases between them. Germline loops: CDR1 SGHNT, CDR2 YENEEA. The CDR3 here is CASSLVGVVDTQYF. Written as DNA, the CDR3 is TGTGCCAGCAGCTTAGTCGGAGTAGTAGATACGCAGTATTTT.

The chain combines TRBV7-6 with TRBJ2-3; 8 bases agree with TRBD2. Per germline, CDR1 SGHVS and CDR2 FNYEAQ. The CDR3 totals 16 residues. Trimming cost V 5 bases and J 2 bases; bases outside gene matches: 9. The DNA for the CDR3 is TGTGCCAGCAGCGTAATTAGCGGGGCGTCCACAGATACGCAGTATTTT. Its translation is CASSVISGASTDTQYF.

The DNA for the CDR3 is TGTGCCAGCAGCGACCAGGGGGCCGGCGGGGAGCTGTTTTTT. Its translation is CASSDQGAGGELFF. The chain employs TRBV9 and TRBJ2-2, with 8 bases aligning to TRBD1. V trimming: 3 bases; J trimming: 7 bases; junction bases outside the gene matches: 5. Germline V gene sequence: CDR1 SGDLS, CDR2 YYNGEE. The CDR3 spans 14 residues.

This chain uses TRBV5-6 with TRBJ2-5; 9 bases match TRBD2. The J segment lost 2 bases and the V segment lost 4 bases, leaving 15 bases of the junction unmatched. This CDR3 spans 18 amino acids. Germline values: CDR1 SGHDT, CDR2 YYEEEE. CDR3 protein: CASSTGVQTSGFQETQYF. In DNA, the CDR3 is TGTGCCAGCAGCACAGGGGTTCAGACTAGCGGATTTCAAGAGACCCAGTACTTC.

The CDR3 sequence: CASSLDRNYGYTF. In nucleotides, the CDR3 is TGTGCCAGCTCACTCGACAGGAACTATGGCTACACCTTC. The rearrangement links TRBV18 to TRBJ1-2; weak D call: TRBD1 (6 bases). V was pared by 4 bases and J by 2 bases, with 8 bases between. From germline, CDR1 is KGHSH and CDR2 LQKENI. CDR3 size: 13 residues.

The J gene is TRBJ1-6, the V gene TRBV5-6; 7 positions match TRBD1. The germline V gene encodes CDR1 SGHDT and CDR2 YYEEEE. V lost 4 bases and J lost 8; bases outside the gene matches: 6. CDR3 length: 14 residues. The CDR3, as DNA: TGTGCCAGCAGCGGGGGACAGACCCATTCACCCCTCCACTTT. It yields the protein CASSGGQTHSPLHF.

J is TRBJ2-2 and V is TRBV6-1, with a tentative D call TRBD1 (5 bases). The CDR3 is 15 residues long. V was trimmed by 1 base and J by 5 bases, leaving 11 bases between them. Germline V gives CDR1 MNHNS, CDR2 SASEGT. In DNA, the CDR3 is TGTGCCAGCAGTGAAGTAGGGGCTTGGACCGGGGAGCTGTTTTTT. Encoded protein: CASSEVGAWTGELFF.

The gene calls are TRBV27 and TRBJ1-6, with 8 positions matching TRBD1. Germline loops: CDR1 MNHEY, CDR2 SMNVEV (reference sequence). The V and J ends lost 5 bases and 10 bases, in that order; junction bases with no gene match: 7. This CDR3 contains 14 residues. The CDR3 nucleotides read TGTGCCAGCAGTCCAACAGGGGGGAAGTCACCCCTCCACTTT. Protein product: CASSPTGGKSPLHF.

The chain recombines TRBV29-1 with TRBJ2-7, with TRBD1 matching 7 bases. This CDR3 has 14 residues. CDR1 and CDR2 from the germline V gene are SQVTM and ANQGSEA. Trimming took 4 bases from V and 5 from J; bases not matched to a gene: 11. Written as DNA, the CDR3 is TGCAGCGTTGTTCTTGGACAGGCGAGCGACGAGCAGTACTTC. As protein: CSVVLGQASDEQYF.

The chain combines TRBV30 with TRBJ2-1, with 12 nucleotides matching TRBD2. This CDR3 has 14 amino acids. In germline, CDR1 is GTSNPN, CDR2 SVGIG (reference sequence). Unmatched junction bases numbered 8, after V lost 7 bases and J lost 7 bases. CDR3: CASATSGGWNEQFF. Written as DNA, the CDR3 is TGTGCCTCCGCAACTAGCGGGGGGTGGAATGAGCAGTTCTTC.

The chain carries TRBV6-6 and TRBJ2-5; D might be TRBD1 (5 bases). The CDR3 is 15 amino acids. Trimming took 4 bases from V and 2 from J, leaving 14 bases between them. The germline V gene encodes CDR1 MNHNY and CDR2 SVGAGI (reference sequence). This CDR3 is CASSSQGPPQETQYF. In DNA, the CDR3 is TGTGCCAGCAGTTCCCAGGGCCCCCCTCAAGAGACCCAGTACTTC.

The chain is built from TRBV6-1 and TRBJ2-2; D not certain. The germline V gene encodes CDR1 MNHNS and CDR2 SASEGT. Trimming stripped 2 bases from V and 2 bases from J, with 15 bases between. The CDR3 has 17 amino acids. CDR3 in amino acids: CASSELTALKNTGELFF. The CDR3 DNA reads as TGTGCCAGCAGTGAACTCACAGCCCTGAAAAACACCGGGGAGCTGTTTTTT.

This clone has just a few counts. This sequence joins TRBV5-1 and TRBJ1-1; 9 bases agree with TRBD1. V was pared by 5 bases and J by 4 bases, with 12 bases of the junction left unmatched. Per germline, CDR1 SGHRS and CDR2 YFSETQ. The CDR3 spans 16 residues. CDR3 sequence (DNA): TGCGCCAGCAGTTACCTTCCGGGACAGGGCAGCACTGAAGCTTTCTTT. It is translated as CASSYLPGQGSTEAFF.

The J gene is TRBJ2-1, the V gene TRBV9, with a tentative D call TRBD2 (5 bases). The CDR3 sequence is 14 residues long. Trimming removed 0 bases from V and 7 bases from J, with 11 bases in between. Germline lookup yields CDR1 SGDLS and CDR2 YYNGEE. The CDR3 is CASSVDSGSNEQFF. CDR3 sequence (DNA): TGTGCCAGCAGCGTAGACTCGGGGAGTAATGAGCAGTTCTTC. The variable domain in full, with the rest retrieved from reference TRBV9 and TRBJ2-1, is DSGVTQTPKHLITATGQRVTLRCSPRSGDLSVYWYQQSLDQGLQFLIQYYNGEERAKGNILERFSAQQFPDLHSELNLSSLELGDSALYFCASSVDSGSNEQFFGPGTRLTVL.

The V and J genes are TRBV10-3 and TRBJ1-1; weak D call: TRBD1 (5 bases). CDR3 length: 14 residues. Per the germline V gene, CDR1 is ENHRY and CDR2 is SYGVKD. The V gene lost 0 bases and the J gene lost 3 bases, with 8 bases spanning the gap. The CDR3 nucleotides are TGTGCCATCAGTGAGTCTGGGGGGGACACTGAAGCTTTCTTT. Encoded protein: CAISESGGDTEAFF.